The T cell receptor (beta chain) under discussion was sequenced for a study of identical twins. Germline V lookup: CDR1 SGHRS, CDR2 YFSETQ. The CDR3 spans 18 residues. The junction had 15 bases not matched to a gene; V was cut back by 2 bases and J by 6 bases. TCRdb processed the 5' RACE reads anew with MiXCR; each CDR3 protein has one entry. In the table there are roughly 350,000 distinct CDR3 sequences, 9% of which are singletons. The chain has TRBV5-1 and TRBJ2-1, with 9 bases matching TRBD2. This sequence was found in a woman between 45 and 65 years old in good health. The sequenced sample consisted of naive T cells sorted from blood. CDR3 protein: CASSFAGGAPSRGNEQFF. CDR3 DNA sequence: TGCGCCAGCAGCTTTGCGGGAGGGGCTCCCTCCCGGGGCAATGAGCAGTTCTTC.